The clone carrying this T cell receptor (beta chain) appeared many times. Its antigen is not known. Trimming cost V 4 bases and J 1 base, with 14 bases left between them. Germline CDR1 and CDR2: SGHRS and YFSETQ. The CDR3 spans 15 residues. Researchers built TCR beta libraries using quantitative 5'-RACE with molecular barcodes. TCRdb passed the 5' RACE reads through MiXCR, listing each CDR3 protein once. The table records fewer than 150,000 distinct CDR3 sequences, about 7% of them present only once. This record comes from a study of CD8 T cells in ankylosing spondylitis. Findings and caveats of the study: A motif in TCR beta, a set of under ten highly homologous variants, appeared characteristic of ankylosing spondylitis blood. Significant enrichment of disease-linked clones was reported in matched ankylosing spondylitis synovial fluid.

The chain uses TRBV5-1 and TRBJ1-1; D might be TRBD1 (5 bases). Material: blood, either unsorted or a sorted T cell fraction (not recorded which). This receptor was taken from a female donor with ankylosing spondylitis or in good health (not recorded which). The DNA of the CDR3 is TGCGCCAGCAGCGACGGACATGGGAAGAACACTGAAGCTTTCTTT. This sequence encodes CASSDGHGKNTEAFF.